A selection of T cell receptor beta chains follows, all from one sample in a study of blood T cell repertoires in COVID-19. Profiled with immunoSEQ multiplex PCR; TCRdb holds only in-frame clones, not every one. Of around 220,000 clones in the sample, approximately 87% were seen once. The sequenced sample was peripheral blood. These TCRs come from a woman between 50 and 59 years old with acute or convalescent COVID-19. The CDR3 runs from the conserved cysteine through the conserved F or W. D genes are given only for firm matches. A row's size may be missing; if present it is once, few, many or a size class.

D gene	J gene	clone size	V gene	CDR3 DNA	CDR3 protein
.	TRBJ1-4	once	TRBV19	TGTGCCTCTGGGGGCCGGGGAAAACTGTTTTTT	CASGGRGKLFF
.	TRBJ1-2	few	TRBV19	TGTGCCAGTAGTATAGATCAAGGGCGGGGATATGGCTACACCTTC	CASSIDQGRGYGYTF
.	TRBJ1-3	.	TRBV30	TGTGCCTGGAGGGGGGGGGAGAGGGCCTCAAACACCATATATTTT	CAWRGGERASNTIYF
TRBD2	TRBJ2-5	.	TRBV2	TGTGCCGGCGGGGGTAGGGAGACCCAGTACTTC	CAGGGRETQYF
TRBD1	TRBJ1-5	.	TRBV7-2	TGTGCCAGCAGCTCCAGACAGGGCCGTCAGCCCCAGCATTTT	CASSSRQGRQPQHF
.	TRBJ2-5	.	TRBV4-1	TGCGCCAGCAGCCAAGCGTCGGTCGGAGAGACCCAGTACTTC	CASSQASVGETQYF
.	TRBJ1-2	few	TRBV21-1	TGTGCCAGCAGCAAAGGACAGGGGGGGTATGGCTACACCTTC	CASSKGQGGYGYTF
.	TRBJ2-7	.	TRBV29-1	TGCAGCGTTGAAAAGATAGGGGGCGAGCAGTACTTC	CSVEKIGGEQYF
TRBD2	TRBJ2-3	.	TRBV5-1	TGCGCCAGCAGTCGGGGGGGCGGCACAGATACGCAGTATTTT	CASSRGGGTDTQYF
.	TRBJ2-1	.	TRBV25-1	TGTGCCAGCAAAAGCTACTCCTACAATGAGCAGTTCTTC	CASKSYSYNEQFF
TRBD1	TRBJ2-7	once	TRBV6-5	TGTGCCAGCAGTTGGGGATCAGGGGGCGAGCAGTACTTC	CASSWGSGGEQYF
.	TRBJ2-7	.	TRBV5-1	TGCGCCAGCAGCTTGGTTAGGGGACAAAACTACGAGCAGTACTTC	CASSLVRGQNYEQYF
TRBD1	TRBJ1-2	.	TRBV7-8	TGTGCCAGCAGCCCCAGAATGGTACAGGGGGCCAATAGGGACGGCTACACCTTC	CASSPRMVQGANRDGYTF
.	TRBJ2-3	.	TRBV27	TGTGCCAGCAGTTTATCTGGAGGAGCGGGCCGGAAAAGCACAGATACGCAGTATTTT	CASSLSGGAGRKSTDTQYF
.	TRBJ1-5	.	TRBV27	TGTGCCAGCAGCCCGTTTATGGACTATAGCAATCAGCCCCAGCATTTT	CASSPFMDYSNQPQHF
.	TRBJ1-2	.	TRBV19	TGTGCCAGTAGTACGTTACAGTCCTATGGCTACACCTTC	CASSTLQSYGYTF
TRBD1	TRBJ2-7	.	TRBV7-7	TGTGCCAGCCCCTCCGGGACAGGGATCGGCGAGCAGTACTTC	CASPSGTGIGEQYF
TRBD1	TRBJ1-5	.	TRBV28	TGTGCCAGCAGTTCCACAGGGGGCTATAACAATCAGCCCCAGCATTTT	CASSSTGGYNNQPQHF
TRBD1	TRBJ2-7	.	TRBV14	TGTGCCAGCAGCCGCCGAATACAGGGGGCGAACGAGCAGTACTTC	CASSRRIQGANEQYF
.	TRBJ2-7	few	TRBV29-1	TGCAGCGCCAGCCGCGGGTCTCCCTACGAGCAGTACTTC	CSASRGSPYEQYF
.	TRBJ2-2	.	TRBV5-1	TGCGCCAGCAGCACGGTTGGGGAGCTGTTTTTT	CASSTVGELFF
.	TRBJ1-1	.	TRBV7-2	TGTGCCAGCAGCTTAGAATTGGCAGGGATTCCTTTCTTT	CASSLELAGIPFF
.	TRBJ1-5	.	TRBV6-1	TGTGCCTCTACCGACAGGAATAATCAGCCCCAGCATTTT	CASTDRNNQPQHF
.	TRBJ2-7	.	TRBV7-9	TGTGCCAGCAGCGCCGGGACTGTAGGCTCCTACGAGCAGTACTTC	CASSAGTVGSYEQYF
.	TRBJ1-1	once	TRBV19	TGTGCCAGTAGTACCAAGGGGGGGATGAACACTGAAGCTTTCTTT	CASSTKGGMNTEAFF
TRBD1	TRBJ2-5	.	TRBV5-6	TGTGCCAGCAGCCCGAGGACAGGGGTGAAGGAGACCCAGTACTTC	CASSPRTGVKETQYF
.	TRBJ2-5	.	TRBV5-1	TGCGCCAGCAGCTCGTTCCCCGGGGGAGAGACCCAGTACTTC	CASSSFPGGETQYF
.	TRBJ1-1	once	TRBV2	TGTGCCAGCAGTGAGGGGATTGGGAGGAACACTGAAGCTTTCTTT	CASSEGIGRNTEAFF
.	TRBJ2-1	.	TRBV10-3	TGTGCCATCAGTGAGTCAAGGTCCCTAGCGCGGTACAATGAGCAGTTCTTC	CAISESRSLARYNEQFF
TRBD2	TRBJ2-1	.	TRBV9	TGTGCCAGCAGTGAGTTCGGGGGGGTTTTGAATGAGCAGTTCTTC	CASSEFGGVLNEQFF
TRBD2	TRBJ2-1	few	TRBV27	TGTGCCAGCAGTTCTAGTAGCGGGAGGGGTAGTGAGCAGTTCTTC	CASSSSSGRGSEQFF
.	TRBJ2-3	.	TRBV5-5	TGTGCCAGCAGCTTGGGTAGCAGTCCAGATACGCAGTATTTT	CASSLGSSPDTQYF
.	TRBJ2-5	.	TRBV15	TGTGCCACCAGCAGAGACAGGCTGGAGACCCAGTACTTC	CATSRDRLETQYF
.	TRBJ2-7	.	TRBV30	TGTGCCTGGTCTTACTCCTACGAGCAGTACTTC	CAWSYSYEQYF
TRBD2	TRBJ2-5	.	TRBV25-1	TGTGCCAGCAGTGCCCCGGGACTACAAGAGACCCAGTACTTC	CASSAPGLQETQYF
.	TRBJ2-3	.	TRBV5-1	TGCGCCAGCAGCTTGGCAGGAATCCCAGATACGCAGTATTTT	CASSLAGIPDTQYF
.	TRBJ1-1	.	TRBV3-1/TRBV3-2	TGTGCCAGCAGGTTAGAGAACACTGAAGCTTTCTTT	CASRLENTEAFF
TRBD2	TRBJ2-1	.	TRBV7-2	TGTGCCAGCAGCTTAAGCGGGAGACACAATGAGCAGTTCTTC	CASSLSGRHNEQFF
.	TRBJ1-1	.	TRBV5-1	TGCGCCAGCAGCTTCGGGATTTCCCCCATGAACACTGAAGCTTTCTTT	CASSFGISPMNTEAFF
TRBD1	TRBJ2-4	.	TRBV20-1	TGCAGTGCTAGTATCCAGGGACAGGGGACAAAAAACATTCAGTACTTC	CSASIQGQGTKNIQYF
TRBD1	TRBJ1-1	.	TRBV18	TGTGCCAGCTCATCGGGGACAGGGGGCACTGAAGCTTTCTTT	CASSSGTGGTEAFF
.	TRBJ1-2	.	TRBV30	TGTGCCTGGAGTTCACCGGTTGGTGGCTACACCTTC	CAWSSPVGGYTF
.	TRBJ1-1	once	TRBV7-9	TGTGCCAGCACCCTCGGATTTAGGCCAGACCCAGACTTCGCCACTGAAGCTTTCTTT	CASTLGFRPDPDFATEAFF
.	TRBJ2-1	few	TRBV7-2	TGTGCCAGCAGCCCGCGGTTCTTC	CASSPRFF
TRBD1	TRBJ1-2	.	TRBV10-3	TGTGCCATCAGAGCCGACAGGGGGATTGGCTACACCTTC	CAIRADRGIGYTF
.	TRBJ1-4	.	TRBV18	TGTGCCAGCTCAAATGGGGAGTGGCCAACTAATGAAAAACTGTTTTTT	CASSNGEWPTNEKLFF
TRBD1	TRBJ1-5	once	TRBV2	TGTGCCAGCAGTGGGGGACAGGGGGGTCAGCCCCAGCATTTT	CASSGGQGGQPQHF
TRBD1	TRBJ1-2	.	TRBV5-4	TGTGCCAGCAGTTCTGACAGGGTCTATGGCTACACCTTC	CASSSDRVYGYTF
TRBD1	TRBJ1-2	.	TRBV29-1	TGCAGCGTTGAGGGGACAGGAGGATCTAATAGCTACACCTTC	CSVEGTGGSNSYTF
.	TRBJ2-7	few	TRBV5-1	TGCGCCAGCAGCCCGGAGGGGTCCTACGAGCAGTACTTC	CASSPEGSYEQYF
TRBD2	TRBJ2-7	few	TRBV19	TGTGCCAGTAGTATGAGTCTAGCGGGTTGGTACGAGCAGTACTTC	CASSMSLAGWYEQYF
TRBD2	TRBJ2-3	.	TRBV19	TGTGCCAGTAGTATACGTCCCGGGACTAGCGGGAGATGGGGTAGCACAGATACGCAGTATTTT	CASSIRPGTSGRWGSTDTQYF
TRBD1	TRBJ1-1	.	TRBV27	TGTGCCAGCAGGCGCTCCACAGGGGAAAGGACTGAAGCTTTCTTT	CASRRSTGERTEAFF
TRBD2	TRBJ2-1	.	TRBV11-2	TGTGCCAGCACCTGGGGAGGGCCGGTTGGGAATGAGCAGTTCTTC	CASTWGGPVGNEQFF
.	TRBJ1-2	.	TRBV7-9	TGTGCCAGCAGCTTAGAAACGGGAATCTATGGCTACACCTTC	CASSLETGIYGYTF
.	TRBJ2-5	.	TRBV19	TGTGCCAGTAGTGAACCTCCTCGGGAGACCCAGTACTTC	CASSEPPRETQYF